This passage covers 23 T cell receptor beta chains from one sample sequenced in a study of T cells after posttransplantation cyclophosphamide (dated by TCRdb to 2016 to 2017). Viable CD3+CD4+ or CD3+CD8+ cells that were CCR7+CD45RA+CD45RO-CD95-CD27+CD28+ were classified as naive T cells. Library preparation used the immunoSEQ multiplex PCR assay. Held by TCRdb, this immuneACCESS table contains in-frame sequences only and omits some clones. Under half of the omission traces to an unresolved V gene where checked; the cause of the rest is unknown. Counted in this sample were approximately 30,000 clones; 75% to 95% of them appeared once. The top ten hold over 0.2% of the sample. The sample consisted of naive CD4+ T cells sorted from PBMCs. The receptors shown here come from a woman aged 55 to 70 in good health, CMV-negative, and a related stem cell transplant donor.

The chain carries TRBV19 and TRBJ1-5, with D possibly matching TRBD1 (6 bases). Germline V gene data show CDR1 as LNHDA and CDR2 as SQIVND (reference sequence). The CDR3 covers 15 residues. Trimming took 4 bases from V and 0 from J, leaving 10 bases between them. The CDR3 reads CASSTQGPSNQPQHF. The CDR3 coding sequence is TGTGCCAGTAGTACACAGGGCCCTAGCAATCAGCCCCAGCATTTT.

This clone came up a few times. V gene TRBV28 combines with J gene TRBJ1-4, with 8 bases fitting TRBD1. Germline lookup yields CDR1 MDHEN and CDR2 SYDVKM. This CDR3 has 16 amino acids. J gave up 8 bases and V 3 bases, and 11 bases lay outside the gene matches. CDR3 region: CASSFSGQGQREKLFF. The CDR3 coding sequence is TGTGCCAGCAGTTTCTCCGGACAGGGACAGAGAGAAAAACTGTTTTTT. Full variable domain (rest looked up from reference TRBV28 and TRBJ1-4): DVKVTQSSRYLVKRTGEKVFLECVQDMDHENMFWYRQDPGLGLRLIYFSYDVKMKEKGDIPEGYSVSREKKERFSLILESASTNQTSMYLCASSFSGQGQREKLFFGSGTQLSVL.

This clone occurred once. The rearrangement links TRBV6-6 to TRBJ1-5; a possible D gene is TRBD1 (6 bases). Trimming shortened V by 0 bases and J by 4 bases, and 7 bases separated the two germline ends. CDR1 and CDR2 (germline): MNHNY, SVGAGI (reference sequence). CDR3 size: 14 residues. The CDR3 region is CASSYSTGNQPQHF. The CDR3 DNA reads as TGTGCCAGCAGTTACTCAACAGGGAATCAGCCCCAGCATTTT.

The gene calls are TRBV7-3 and TRBJ2-1; 8 bases match TRBD1. Germline lookup yields CDR1 SGHTA and CDR2 FQGTGA. The CDR3 extends over 15 amino acids. V lost 6 bases and J lost 0; bases outside the gene matches: 4. The CDR3: CASSLGQGSYNEQFF. The CDR3, as DNA: TGTGCCAGCAGTTTAGGACAGGGCTCCTACAATGAGCAGTTCTTC.

The V call is TRBV11-1, the J call TRBJ2-5; 10 bases are a match to TRBD1. The DNA matches TRBJ2-7 better at its end, which makes the J call doubtful. Germline V gene sequence: CDR1 SGHAT, CDR2 FQDESV (reference sequence). The CDR3 length is 14 residues. The CDR3 DNA is TGTGCCAGCAGCTTGGACAGGGGGGACTACGAGCAGTACTTC. Translating gives CASSLDRGDYEQYF.

The rearrangement uses TRBV7-3 and TRBJ2-3; maybe TRBD1 (7 bases). Germline V gene data show CDR1 as SGHTA and CDR2 as FQGTGA. V lost 5 bases to trimming and J lost 2 bases, with 20 bases between them. The CDR3 length is 17 residues. CDR3 bases: TGTGCCAGCAGCCGCCAGGGGGGCCGCATAACCACAGATACGCAGTATTTT. Translated: CASSRQGGRITTDTQYF.

The V and J genes are TRBV7-2 and TRBJ2-5, with TRBD2 matching over 9 bases. The CDR3 extends over 16 amino acids. Germline CDR1 SGHTA, CDR2 FQGNSA. V lost 2 bases to trimming and J lost 5 bases; unmatched junction nucleotides: 9. CDR3 nucleotide sequence: TGTGCCAGCAGCTTACAGCGGGGGGCAGGTTCGGAGACCCAGTACTTC. Residues: CASSLQRGAGSETQYF. Looking up the rest from reference TRBV7-2 and TRBJ2-5 gives the full variable domain: GAGVSQSPSNKVTEKGKDVELRCDPISGHTALYWYRQSLGQGLEFLIYFQGNSAPDKSGLPSDRFSAERTGGSVSTLTIQRTQQEDSAVYLCASSLQRGAGSETQYFGPGTRLLVL.

The chain carries TRBV18 and TRBJ1-5, with D perhaps matching TRBD1 (5 bases). V was shortened by 8 bases and J by 0 bases, with 14 bases between the two germline ends. Germline CDR1 and CDR2: KGHSH and LQKENI. This CDR3 comprises 15 residues. In DNA, the CDR3 is TGTGCCAGCAGCCCTGGGGCAGATAGCAATCAGCCCCAGCATTTT. It specifies CASSPGADSNQPQHF.

This chain uses TRBV5-5 with TRBJ1-6, with a tentative D call TRBD1 (5 bases). V dropped 4 bases and J dropped 7 bases, with 12 bases sitting between them. In germline, CDR1 is SGHKS, CDR2 YYEKEE (reference sequence). The CDR3 totals 14 residues. Here the CDR3 reads CASSPGGANSPLHF. The CDR3, as DNA: TGTGCCAGCAGCCCCGGAGGGGCGAATTCACCCCTCCACTTT.

The chain recombines TRBV27 with TRBJ2-7; no clear D. The germline V gene encodes CDR1 MNHEY and CDR2 SMNVEV (reference sequence). The CDR3 is 15 amino acids. The germline V and J ends were trimmed by 3 bases and 0 bases, with 12 bases remaining between them. CDR3 protein: CASSFNRESSYEQYF. CDR3 DNA sequence: TGTGCCAGCAGTTTTAACAGAGAGAGCTCCTACGAGCAGTACTTC.

The rearrangement uses TRBV2 and TRBJ2-7, with TRBD1 as a possible D gene (6 bases). This CDR3 comprises 15 residues. Germline V gives CDR1 SNHLY, CDR2 FYNNEI. Trimming pared 6 bases from V and 2 bases from J, leaving 17 bases between. This CDR3 reads CASSANRDTTYEQYF. The CDR3 DNA reads as TGTGCCAGCAGCGCTAACCGGGACACTACCTACGAGCAGTACTTC.

This chain links TRBV28 with TRBJ2-7, with D hard to call. Germline values: CDR1 MDHEN, CDR2 SYDVKM. Trimming took 8 bases from V and 1 from J, leaving 9 bases between them. This CDR3 comprises 12 residues. The CDR3 DNA reads TGTGCCAGCTCCGAGTGGTCCTACGAGCAGTACTTC. Translated, it gives CASSEWSYEQYF.

This clone was recorded only once. The chain combines TRBV27 with TRBJ2-1; 13 nucleotides line up with TRBD2. V lost 2 bases, J lost 6 bases, and 4 bases stayed unmatched. The length of the CDR3 is 16 residues. CDR1 and CDR2 (germline): MNHEY, SMNVEV (reference sequence). Written as DNA, the CDR3 is TGTGCCAGCAGTTTACGGACTAGCGGGAGCGTCAATGAGCAGTTCTTC. It codes for CASSLRTSGSVNEQFF.

This clone has more than one count but fewer than ten. This chain uses TRBV4-1 with TRBJ1-4; D ambiguous. The ends were cut back, 0 bases at V and 3 bases at J, with 11 bases in the middle. Germline V gene data show CDR1 as MGHRA and CDR2 as YSYEKL. The CDR3 has 16 residues. This CDR3 reads CASSQENTRSNEKLFF. The CDR3 DNA follows: TGCGCCAGCAGCCAAGAGAATACTCGATCTAATGAAAAACTGTTTTTT.

The gene calls are TRBV6-6 and TRBJ1-1, with 10 bases identical to TRBD1. CDR1 MNHNY and CDR2 SVGAGI come from the germline V gene (reference sequence). The CDR3 totals 15 residues. V dropped 6 bases and J dropped 3; count of bases not matched to a gene: 7. The CDR3 sequence: CASRPTGGAYTEAFF. The CDR3 nucleotides read TGTGCCAGCAGACCGACAGGGGGCGCGTACACTGAAGCTTTCTTT.

The chain has TRBV2 and TRBJ2-1; TRBD2 matches 9 bases. The CDR3 has 15 residues. The junction had 14 bases not matched to a gene; V was cut back by 7 bases and J by 10 bases. Germline CDR1 reads SNHLY; CDR2 reads FYNNEI. CDR3 in DNA: TGTGCCAGCAATTTGATAGCGGGGGCTGGTAAGGAGCAGTTCTTC. It is translated as CASNLIAGAGKEQFF.

The chain recombines TRBV27 with TRBJ2-5, with 14 nucleotides matching TRBD2. Germline CDR1 MNHEY, CDR2 SMNVEV (reference sequence). The CDR3 sequence is 17 residues long. With V trimmed by 4 bases and J by 7 bases, 11 bases remained unmatched. CDR3 nucleotide sequence: TGTGCCAGCAGTTCGGGACTAGCGGGGGTTGGGTTCAGGACCCAGTACTTC. It translates to CASSSGLAGVGFRTQYF.

This clone was seen just once. This sequence joins TRBV4-1 and TRBJ2-5; weak D call: TRBD2 (6 bases). V was cut by 4 bases and J by 4 bases, with 10 bases left in between. The CDR3 loop spans 13 amino acids. The germline CDR1 and CDR2 sequences are MGHRA and YSYEKL. The CDR3 DNA follows: TGCGCCAGCAGCCTGGACTACCGAGAGACCCAGTACTTC. Amino acid sequence: CASSLDYRETQYF.

V gene TRBV27 combines with J gene TRBJ2-2, with TRBD2 identical over 8 bases. This CDR3 has 14 residues. CDR1 and CDR2 (germline): MNHEY, SMNVEV (reference sequence). V was clipped by 4 bases and J by 3 bases; unmatched bases: 1. In nucleotides, the CDR3 is TGTGCCAGCAGTTCGGGGGGGGACACCGGGGAGCTGTTTTTT. This gives the protein CASSSGGDTGELFF.

The chain carries TRBV19 and TRBJ2-5, with D possibly being TRBD1 (5 bases). The CDR3 length is 13 residues. V lost 3 bases and J lost 1, with 6 bases in between. Germline V gene lookup returns CDR1 LNHDA and CDR2 SQIVND (reference sequence). The CDR3 nucleotides are TGTGCCAGTAGTATCAGGGTCCAAGAGACCCAGTACTTC. Protein product: CASSIRVQETQYF. Supplemented by reference TRBV19 and TRBJ2-5, the full variable domain reads DGGITQSPKYLFRKEGQNVTLSCEQNLNHDAMYWYRQDPGQGLRLIYYSQIVNDFQKGDIAEGYSVSREKKESFPLTVTSAQKNPTAFYLCASSIRVQETQYFGPGTRLLVL.

The rearrangement joins TRBV7-7 to TRBJ1-1, with D unclear. Trimming left V 4 bases short and J 1 base short, with 7 bases between. CDR3 size: 13 residues. From germline, CDR1 is SSHAT and CDR2 FNYEAQ (reference sequence). The CDR3 here is CASSSDWNTEAFF. In nucleotides, the CDR3 is TGTGCCAGCAGCTCGGACTGGAACACTGAAGCTTTCTTT.

The rearrangement links TRBV6-1 to TRBJ2-7, with D uncertain. Germline CDR1 MNHNS, CDR2 SASEGT. The CDR3 covers 12 residues. Trimming took off 1 base at V and 6 bases at J, with 7 bases between the two ends. In DNA, the CDR3 is TGTGCCAGCAGTGAAGTCGGAGCCGAGCAGTACTTC. Its translation: CASSEVGAEQYF.

This clone was counted a single time. The gene calls are TRBV19 and TRBJ1-1; D perhaps matches TRBD1 (6 bases). Germline-derived CDR1 and CDR2 are LNHDA and SQIVND (reference sequence). Trimming stripped 1 base from V and 4 bases from J, with 16 bases between. CDR3 size: 16 residues. CDR3 sequence (DNA): TGTGCCAGTAGTATAGCGCACCAGACAGGAACCACTGAAGCTTTCTTT. This encodes CASSIAHQTGTTEAFF. Full variable domain (rest looked up from reference TRBV19 and TRBJ1-1): DGGITQSPKYLFRKEGQNVTLSCEQNLNHDAMYWYRQDPGQGLRLIYYSQIVNDFQKGDIAEGYSVSREKKESFPLTVTSAQKNPTAFYLCASSIAHQTGTTEAFFGQGTRLTVV.